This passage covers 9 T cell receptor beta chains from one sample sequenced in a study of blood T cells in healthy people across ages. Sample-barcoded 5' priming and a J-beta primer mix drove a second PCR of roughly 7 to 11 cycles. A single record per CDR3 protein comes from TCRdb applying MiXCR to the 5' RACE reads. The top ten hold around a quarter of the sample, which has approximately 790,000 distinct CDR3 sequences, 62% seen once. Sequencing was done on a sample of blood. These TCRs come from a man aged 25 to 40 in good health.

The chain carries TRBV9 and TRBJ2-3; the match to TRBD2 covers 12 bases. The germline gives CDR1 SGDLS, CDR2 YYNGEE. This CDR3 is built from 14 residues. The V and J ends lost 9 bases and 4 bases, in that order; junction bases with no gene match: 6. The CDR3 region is CATSSGGASDTQYF. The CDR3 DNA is TGTGCCACTTCTAGCGGGGGGGCGTCAGATACGCAGTATTTT.

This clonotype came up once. The CDR3 sequence is CASSLGTGGAWDEKLFF. The CDR3, as DNA: TGTGCCAGCAGTTTGGGGACAGGGGGCGCTTGGGACGAAAAACTGTTTTTT. The V and J genes are TRBV12-3 or TRBV12-4 and TRBJ1-4; TRBD1 matches at 12 bases. J gave up 8 bases and V 3 bases, and 10 bases lay outside the gene matches. The CDR3 consists of 17 residues.

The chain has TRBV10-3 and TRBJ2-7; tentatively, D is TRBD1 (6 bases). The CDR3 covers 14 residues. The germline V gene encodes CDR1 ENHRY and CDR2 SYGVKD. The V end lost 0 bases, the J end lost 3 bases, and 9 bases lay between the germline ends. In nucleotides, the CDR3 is TGTGCCATCAGTGAGTCAGGGACAATCTACGAGCAGTACTTC. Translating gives CAISESGTIYEQYF.

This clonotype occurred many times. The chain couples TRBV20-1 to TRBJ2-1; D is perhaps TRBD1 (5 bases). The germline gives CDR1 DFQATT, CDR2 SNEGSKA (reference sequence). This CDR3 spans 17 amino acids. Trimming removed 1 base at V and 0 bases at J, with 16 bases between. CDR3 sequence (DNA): TGCAGTGCTAGAGCCCCGACAGCTTACAGCTCCTACAATGAGCAGTTCTTC. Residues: CSARAPTAYSSYNEQFF.

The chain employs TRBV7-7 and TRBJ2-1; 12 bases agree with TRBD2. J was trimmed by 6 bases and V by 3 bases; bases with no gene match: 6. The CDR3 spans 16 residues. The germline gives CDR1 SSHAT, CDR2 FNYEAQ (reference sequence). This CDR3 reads CASSLTSGGVVNEQFF. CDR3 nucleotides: TGTGCCAGCAGCTTGACTAGCGGGGGTGTAGTCAATGAGCAGTTCTTC.

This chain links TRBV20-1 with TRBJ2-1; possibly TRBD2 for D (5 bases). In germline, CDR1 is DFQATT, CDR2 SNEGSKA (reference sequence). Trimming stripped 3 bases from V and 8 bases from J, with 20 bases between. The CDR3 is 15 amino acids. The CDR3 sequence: CSASSGGPTSHEQFF. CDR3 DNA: TGCAGTGCTAGCAGTGGCGGGCCTACGTCCCATGAGCAGTTCTTC.

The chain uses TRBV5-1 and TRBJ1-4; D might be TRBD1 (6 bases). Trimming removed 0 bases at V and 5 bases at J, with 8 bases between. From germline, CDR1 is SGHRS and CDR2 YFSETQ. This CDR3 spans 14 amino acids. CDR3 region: CASSLAQGNEKLFF. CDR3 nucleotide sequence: TGCGCCAGCAGCTTGGCGCAGGGGAATGAAAAACTGTTTTTT.

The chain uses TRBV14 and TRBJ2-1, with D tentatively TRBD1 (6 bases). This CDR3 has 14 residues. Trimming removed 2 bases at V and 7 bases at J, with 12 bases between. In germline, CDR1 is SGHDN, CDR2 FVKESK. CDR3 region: CASSQPGTINEQFF. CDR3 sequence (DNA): TGTGCCAGCAGCCAACCGGGGACAATAAATGAGCAGTTCTTC. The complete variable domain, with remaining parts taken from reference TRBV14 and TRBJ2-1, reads EAGVTQFPSHSVIEKGQTVTLRCDPISGHDNLYWYRRVMGKEIKFLLHFVKESKQDESGMPNNRFLAERTGGTYSTLKVQPAELEDSGVYFCASSQPGTINEQFFGPGTRLTVL.

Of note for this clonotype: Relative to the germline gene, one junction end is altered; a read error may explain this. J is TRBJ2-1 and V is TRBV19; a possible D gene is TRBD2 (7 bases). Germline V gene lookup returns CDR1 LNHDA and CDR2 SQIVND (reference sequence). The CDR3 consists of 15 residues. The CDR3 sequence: CAGSMGGGASNEQFF. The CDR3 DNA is TGTGCCGGTAGTATGGGTGGGGGGGCCAGCAATGAGCAGTTCTTC.